The next 32 T cell receptor beta chains were all read from a single sample in a study of blood T cell repertoires in COVID-19. TCRdb keeps only in-frame clones here, not all; method: immunoSEQ multiplex PCR. The data hold some 310,000 clones, with around 87% observed a single time. Input material: peripheral blood. These receptors were obtained from a man aged 45 to 65 with active or convalescent COVID-19.

This chain joins TRBV29-1 and TRBJ2-3, with TRBD1 matching over 7 bases. The V gene's germline CDR1 is SQVTM and CDR2 ANQGSEA. After removal of 7 bases from V and 3 bases from J, the junction contained 10 bases not matched to a gene. This CDR3 is 14 amino acids long. CDR3 sequence: CSASGGFGTDTQYF. The CDR3 region has the DNA TGCAGCGCCTCAGGGGGATTTGGGACAGATACGCAGTATTTT.

The table lists this clone with a count of one. The chain employs TRBV28 and TRBJ1-6; 7 bases match TRBD1. CDR3 size: 15 residues. V lost 3 bases to trimming and J lost 3 bases; unmatched junction nucleotides: 2. The germline V gene encodes CDR1 MDHEN and CDR2 SYDVKM. CDR3 loop: CASSFGQDYNSPLHF. The CDR3, as DNA: TGTGCCAGCAGTTTCGGACAGGACTATAATTCACCCCTCCACTTT.

The genes are TRBV6-6 and TRBJ1-3; D is unresolved. V was cut by 7 bases and J by 0 bases, with 16 bases left in between. Germline V gene lookup returns CDR1 MNHNY and CDR2 SVGAGI (reference sequence). The CDR3 contains 16 residues. CDR3 loop: CASTLDMITSGNTIYF. In DNA form, the CDR3 reads TGTGCCAGCACCTTAGACATGATTACCTCTGGAAACACCATATATTTT.

This chain connects TRBV27 to TRBJ2-5; 15 nucleotides align to TRBD2. Trimming at V came to 6 bases and at J to 4 bases, leaving 3 bases not matched to a gene. Per germline, CDR1 MNHEY and CDR2 SMNVEV (reference sequence). This CDR3 contains 15 residues. This chain's CDR3 is CASRGLAGGGETQYF. The CDR3 nucleotides read TGTGCCAGCAGGGGACTAGCGGGGGGCGGAGAGACCCAGTACTTC.

This rearrangement joins TRBV5-4 to TRBJ2-5; 12 nucleotides align to TRBD2. After removal of 5 bases from V and 1 base from J, the junction contained 3 bases not matched to a gene. Germline V gives CDR1 SGHNT, CDR2 YYREEE (reference sequence). This CDR3 is built from 15 residues. The CDR3 sequence is CASRGLAGSQETQYF. CDR3 DNA: TGTGCCAGCAGGGGACTAGCGGGCTCCCAAGAGACCCAGTACTTC.

The chain combines TRBV30 with TRBJ1-2, with 9 bases lining up with TRBD1. The J segment lost 3 bases and the V segment lost 4 bases, leaving 9 bases of the junction unmatched. Germline V gene lookup returns CDR1 GTSNPN and CDR2 SVGIG (reference sequence). The CDR3 runs to 15 residues. Here the CDR3 DNA reads TGTGCCTGGACCCCCTGGGACAGGGTTCACTATGGCTACACCTTC. Its translation is CAWTPWDRVHYGYTF.

This clone was counted once. The rearrangement links TRBV7-2 to TRBJ2-7; 13 bases fit TRBD2. CDR3 size: 19 residues. After removal of 2 bases from V and 3 bases from J, the junction contained 13 bases not matched to a gene. Per the germline V gene, CDR1 is SGHTA and CDR2 is FQGNSA. The CDR3 region has the DNA TGTGCCAGCAGCTTAAAGGGGCTACTAGCGGGGGGGCCGAACTACGAGCAGTACTTC. This codes for CASSLKGLLAGGPNYEQYF.

The J gene is TRBJ1-5, the V gene TRBV4-3; TRBD1 agrees at 7 bases. V shed 0 bases and J 7 bases; nucleotides not matched to a gene: 12. The germline CDR1 and CDR2 sequences are LGHNA and YSLEER. CDR3 size: 17 residues. CDR3 in amino acids: CASSQDLWAGGRQPQHF. DNA for the CDR3: TGCGCCAGCAGCCAAGATCTTTGGGCAGGGGGGAGACAGCCCCAGCATTTT.

The CDR3, as DNA: TGTGCCAGCAGCTTAATCCCCAGCGGGGGTTCCGGGGAGCTGTTTTTT. Its protein product is CASSLIPSGGSGELFF. This chain links TRBV7-3 with TRBJ2-2; 8 nucleotides match TRBD2. Germline V gene lookup returns CDR1 SGHTA and CDR2 FQGTGA. The CDR3 length is 16 residues. The V gene end was trimmed by 1 base and the J gene end by 6 bases; junction bases not matched to a gene: 7.

This rearrangement joins TRBV7-2 to TRBJ2-2; 7 bases are a match to TRBD1. With 1 base clipped from V and 0 bases from J, the junction kept 5 bases outside the gene matches. CDR3 size: 17 residues. Per the germline V gene, CDR1 is SGHTA and CDR2 is FQGNSA. CDR3 DNA: TGTGCCAGCAGCTTAGTAAGGGGACAGACGAACACCGGGGAGCTGTTTTTT. It translates to CASSLVRGQTNTGELFF.

CDR3 residues: CASNPGQLNTGELFF. In nucleotides, the CDR3 is TGTGCCAGCAACCCGGGACAGCTAAACACCGGGGAGCTGTTTTTT. The chain recombines TRBV28 with TRBJ2-2, with 7 positions matching TRBD1. This CDR3 spans 15 amino acids. Per the germline V gene, CDR1 is MDHEN and CDR2 is SYDVKM. V lost 7 bases, J lost 2 bases, and 7 bases stayed unmatched.

The chain couples TRBV12-3 or TRBV12-4 to TRBJ1-1, with no clear D. This CDR3 has 12 amino acids. With 3 bases removed from V and 4 bases from J, the gap between germline ends came to 6 bases. DNA for the CDR3: TGTGCCAGCAGTTTTCTAGCCACTGAAGCTTTCTTT. It encodes CASSFLATEAFF.

This clone appeared a few times. The chain combines TRBV2 with TRBJ2-6; 8 positions match TRBD1. The CDR3 covers 18 residues. Germline CDR1 and CDR2: SNHLY and FYNNEI. The ends lost 8 bases at V and 3 bases at J; junction bases unmatched: 15. CDR3 residues: CASALGPGGADGANVLTF. Written as DNA, the CDR3 is TGTGCCAGCGCTTTGGGGCCAGGGGGCGCGGATGGGGCCAACGTCCTGACTTTC.

The gene calls are TRBV9 and TRBJ1-5, with 11 bases that match TRBD1. With V trimmed by 2 bases and J by 7 bases, 5 bases remained unmatched. Germline V gene data show CDR1 as SGDLS and CDR2 as YYNGEE. This CDR3 has 15 amino acids. The CDR3 coding sequence is TGTGCCAGCAGCGTGACGGGACAGGGGGGCCAGCCCCAGCATTTT. This codes for CASSVTGQGGQPQHF.

The chain recombines TRBV2 with TRBJ1-2; TRBD1 might be the D (6 bases). This CDR3 spans 15 amino acids. Per the germline V gene, CDR1 is SNHLY and CDR2 is FYNNEI. With 5 bases removed from V and 0 bases from J, the gap between germline ends came to 13 bases. The CDR3 reads CASSFEGVPNYGYTF. CDR3 sequence (DNA): TGTGCCAGCAGTTTCGAGGGGGTTCCTAACTATGGCTACACCTTC.

This clone has a handful of counts. This rearrangement joins TRBV3-1 (or the pseudogene TRBV3-2) to TRBJ2-3; no firm D call. V shed 4 bases and J shed 0 bases, with 2 bases lying between them. CDR1 is LGHDT, CDR2 YNNKEL, per germline (reference sequence). The CDR3 is made up of 12 amino acids. The chain's CDR3 is CASSPSTDTQYF. Written as DNA, the CDR3 is TGTGCCAGCAGCCCGAGCACAGATACGCAGTATTTT.

This chain uses TRBV15 with TRBJ1-5; D is ambiguous. The ends were cut back, 1 base at V and 5 bases at J, with 12 bases in the middle. Germline CDR1 reads LNHNV; CDR2 reads YYDKDF (reference sequence). The CDR3 length is 15 residues. The CDR3 DNA reads TGTGCCACCAGCAGAGTCGGGGAGTTTGATCAGCCCCAGCATTTT. Translated: CATSRVGEFDQPQHF.

V is TRBV19 and J is TRBJ1-6, with D possibly being TRBD1 (5 bases). CDR1 is LNHDA and CDR2 is SQIVND in the germline V gene (reference sequence). CDR3 size: 16 residues. The V end was cut by 5 bases, the J end by 3 bases, with 14 bases between. For the CDR3, the DNA is TGTGCCAGTAGTTCCGACAGCTCCTTCTATAATTCACCCCTCCACTTT. Its translation: CASSSDSSFYNSPLHF.

In this sample, this clone turned up once. This rearrangement joins TRBV10-3 to TRBJ1-5; D gene unclear. The CDR3 extends over 13 amino acids. In germline, CDR1 is ENHRY, CDR2 SYGVKD. V shed 2 bases and J shed 5 bases, with 7 bases lying between them. The DNA for the CDR3 is TGTGCCATCAGTGAGACTCAAGATCAGCCCCAGCATTTT. It encodes CAISETQDQPQHF.

This chain joins TRBV5-1 and TRBJ1-1; 8 nucleotides line up with TRBD1. CDR3 length: 15 residues. The V and J ends lost 1 base and 0 bases, in that order; junction bases with no gene match: 2. CDR1 is SGHRS, CDR2 YFSETQ, per germline. This CDR3 reads CASSLTTGVNTEAFF. The CDR3, as DNA: TGCGCCAGCAGCTTGACGACAGGGGTGAACACTGAAGCTTTCTTT.

The gene calls are TRBV5-1 and TRBJ2-2; D is unresolved. Per the germline V gene, CDR1 is SGHRS and CDR2 is YFSETQ. Trimming pared 0 bases from V and 0 bases from J, leaving 9 bases between. The length of the CDR3 is 16 residues. CDR3 sequence reads: CASSLGSTSNTGELFF. For the CDR3, the DNA is TGCGCCAGCAGCTTGGGTAGCACCTCGAACACCGGGGAGCTGTTTTTT.

This rearrangement joins TRBV5-1 to TRBJ2-7, with D possibly being TRBD2 (7 bases). With 3 bases removed from V and 2 bases from J, the gap between germline ends came to 12 bases. There are 14 residues in the CDR3. Germline V gives CDR1 SGHRS, CDR2 YFSETQ. This CDR3 reads CASSWRGGPYEQYF. In DNA, the CDR3 is TGCGCCAGCAGCTGGAGGGGGGGTCCCTACGAGCAGTACTTC. Full variable domain (rest looked up from reference TRBV5-1 and TRBJ2-7): KAGVTQTPRYLIKTRGQQVTLSCSPISGHRSVSWYQQTPGQGLQFLFEYFSETQRNKGNFPGRFSGRQFSNSRSEMNVSTLELGDSALYLCASSWRGGPYEQYFGPGTRLTVT.

CDR3 sequence (DNA): TGTGCCAGCAGTTTAAGTACTAGGAGCTCCTACGAGCAGTACTTC. This encodes CASSLSTRSSYEQYF. J is TRBJ2-7 and V is TRBV28; D perhaps matches TRBD2 (5 bases). Germline assignment: CDR1 MDHEN and CDR2 SYDVKM. This CDR3 contains 15 residues. With 2 bases removed from V and 0 bases from J, the gap between germline ends came to 11 bases.

This rearrangement joins TRBV28 to TRBJ2-3; 9 bases agree with TRBD1. Unmatched junction bases numbered 6, after V lost 6 bases and J lost 2 bases. CDR3 length: 15 residues. CDR1 MDHEN and CDR2 SYDVKM come from the germline V gene. The CDR3: CASSSQGAATDTQYF. CDR3 nucleotide sequence: TGTGCCAGCAGCTCACAGGGGGCGGCCACAGATACGCAGTATTTT.

This chain connects TRBV28 to TRBJ2-2; 14 nucleotides line up with TRBD2. CDR1 MDHEN and CDR2 SYDVKM come from the germline V gene. V was pared by 5 bases and J by 7 bases, with 6 bases of the junction left unmatched. This CDR3 comprises 16 residues. As DNA, the CDR3 is TGTGCCAGCAGTCGCGGGACTAGCGGGGGACGCGGGGAGCTGTTTTTT. Translation gives CASSRGTSGGRGELFF.

Only one count was recorded for this clone. The chain links TRBV4-1 to TRBJ1-6; 10 positions agree with TRBD1. The CDR3 extends over 17 amino acids. Germline-derived CDR1 and CDR2 are MGHRA and YSYEKL. V was clipped by 1 base and J by 9 bases; unmatched bases: 9. This CDR3 reads CASSQVVGQGISSPLHF. The CDR3 DNA reads TGCGCCAGCAGCCAAGTGGTGGGACAGGGGATATCTTCACCCCTCCACTTT.

This chain uses TRBV19 with TRBJ1-6; 10 positions agree with TRBD1. Germline V CDR1 and CDR2: LNHDA, SQIVND (reference sequence). After removal of 5 bases from V and 9 bases from J, the junction contained 7 bases not matched to a gene. The CDR3 extends over 15 amino acids. The CDR3 region has the DNA TGTGCCAGTAGTCCGCCGGGACAGGGGATTTCACCCCTCCACTTT. Protein: CASSPPGQGISPLHF.

The genes are TRBV5-1 and TRBJ1-4; a weak D match, TRBD1 (6 bases). Germline V CDR1 and CDR2: SGHRS, YFSETQ. The CDR3 spans 15 residues. V was pared by 2 bases and J by 6 bases, with 14 bases between. The CDR3 bases are TGCGCCAGCAGCTTACAGGGAACCCATCATGAAAAACTGTTTTTT. This encodes CASSLQGTHHEKLFF.

The V gene is TRBV7-7, the J gene TRBJ2-1; 8 bases fit TRBD1. V shed 3 bases, J shed 7 bases, and the junction held 2 bases outside the gene matches. This CDR3 is 13 amino acids long. Germline lookup yields CDR1 SSHAT and CDR2 FNYEAQ (reference sequence). The CDR3 region has the DNA TGTGCCAGCAGCTTGGACAGGGTTAATGAGCAGTTCTTC. It specifies CASSLDRVNEQFF.

The chain joins TRBV7-8 to TRBJ2-7; possible D gene TRBD1, 6 bases. Germline-derived CDR1 and CDR2 are SGHVS and FQNEAQ. CDR3 length: 14 amino acids. V dropped 0 bases and J dropped 7 bases, with 13 bases sitting between them. CDR3 region: CASSLAQGGAEQYF. The CDR3, as DNA: TGTGCCAGCAGCTTAGCACAGGGTGGCGCTGAGCAGTACTTC. The full variable domain, its missing parts supplied by reference TRBV7-8 and TRBJ2-7, is GAGVSQSPRYKVAKRGQDVALRCDPISGHVSLFWYQQALGQGPEFLTYFQNEAQLDKSGLPSDRFFAERPEGSVSTLKIQRTQQEDSAVYLCASSLAQGGAEQYFGPGTRLTVT.

The chain has TRBV18 and TRBJ1-1, with TRBD1 as a possible D gene (6 bases). This CDR3 comprises 14 residues. Trimming stripped 4 bases from V and 6 bases from J, with 15 bases between. Germline CDR1 is KGHSH and CDR2 is LQKENI. The chain's CDR3 is CASSRAEGESEAFF. The CDR3 bases are TGTGCCAGCTCACGGGCCGAGGGGGAGTCTGAAGCTTTCTTT.

CDR3: CASSPYSGAGANVLTF. The CDR3 nucleotides are TGTGCCAGCAGTCCCTATTCCGGGGCTGGGGCCAACGTCCTGACTTTC. The chain recombines TRBV6-2 or TRBV6-3 with TRBJ2-6, with D possibly matching TRBD2 (5 bases). Trimming left V 5 bases short and J 2 bases short, with 13 bases between. The CDR3 sequence is 16 residues long. CDR1 MNHEY and CDR2 SVGEGT come from the germline V gene.